Sequencing of this TCR beta chain was carried out in a study of blood T cell repertoires in COVID-19. CDR1 is SGHNT, CDR2 YYREEE, per germline (reference sequence). This CDR3 has 13 residues. The V end lost 0 bases, the J end lost 3 bases, and 6 bases lay between the germline ends. Assay: immunoSEQ multiplex PCR; the TCRdb copy retains only in-frame clones and omits some. The sample yields roughly 150,000 clones, 88% seen once. Material for sequencing was peripheral blood. The receptor was isolated from an older woman with acute or convalescent COVID-19. The chain couples TRBV5-4 to TRBJ1-1, with a tentative D call TRBD1 (5 bases). The CDR3 protein is CASSLGRDTEAFF. Written as DNA, the CDR3 is TGTGCCAGCAGCTTGGGCAGGGACACTGAAGCTTTCTTT. Complete variable domain (other parts from reference TRBV5-4 and TRBJ1-1): ETGVTQSPTHLIKTRGQQVTLRCSSQSGHNTVSWYQQALGQGPQFIFQYYREEENGRGNFPPRFSGLQFPNYSSELNVNALELDDSALYLCASSLGRDTEAFFGQGTRLTVV.